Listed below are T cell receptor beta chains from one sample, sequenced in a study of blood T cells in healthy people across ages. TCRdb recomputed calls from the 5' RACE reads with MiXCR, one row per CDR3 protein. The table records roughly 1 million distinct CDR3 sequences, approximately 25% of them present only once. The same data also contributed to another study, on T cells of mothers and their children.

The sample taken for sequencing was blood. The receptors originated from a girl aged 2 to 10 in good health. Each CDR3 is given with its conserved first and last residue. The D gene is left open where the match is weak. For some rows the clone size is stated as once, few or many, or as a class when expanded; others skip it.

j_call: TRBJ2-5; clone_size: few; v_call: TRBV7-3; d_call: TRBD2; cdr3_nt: TGTGCCAGCAGCTTAAGCGGAATAGCGGGGGGGCTGGAGACCCAGTACTTC; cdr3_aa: CASSLSGIAGGLETQYF
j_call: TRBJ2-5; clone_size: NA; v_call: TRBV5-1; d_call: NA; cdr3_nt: TGCGCCAGCACCCCTTGGGCAGGGAGAGAGACCCAGTACTTC; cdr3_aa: CASTPWAGRETQYF
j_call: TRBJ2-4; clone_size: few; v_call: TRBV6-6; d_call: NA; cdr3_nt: TGTGCCAGCAGTTATGGGGGAGGAGGCATTCAGTACTTC; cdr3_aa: CASSYGGGGIQYF
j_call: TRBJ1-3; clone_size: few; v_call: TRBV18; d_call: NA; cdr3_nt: TGTGCCAGCTCACCCGGGGGACAACGAACCGGAAACACCATATATTTT; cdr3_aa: CASSPGGQRTGNTIYF
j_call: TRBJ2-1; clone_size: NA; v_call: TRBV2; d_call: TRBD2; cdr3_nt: TGTGCCAGCAGTAACTCGGGCGGGACTAGCGTTTACAATGAGCAGTTCTTC; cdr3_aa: CASSNSGGTSVYNEQFF
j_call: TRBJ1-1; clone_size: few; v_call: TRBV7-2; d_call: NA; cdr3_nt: TGTGCCAGCAGCTTTTTTACAGGCGCAAGAGCTGAAGCTTTCTTT; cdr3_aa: CASSFFTGARAEAFF
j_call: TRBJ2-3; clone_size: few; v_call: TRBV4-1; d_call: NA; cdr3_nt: TGCGCCAGCAGCCAAGCACAGGAACAAGATACGCAGTATTTT; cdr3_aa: CASSQAQEQDTQYF
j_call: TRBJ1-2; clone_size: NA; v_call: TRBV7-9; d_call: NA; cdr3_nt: TGTACCAGCAGTGGGGGGGACCTCTATGGCTACACCTTC; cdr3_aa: CTSSGGDLYGYTF
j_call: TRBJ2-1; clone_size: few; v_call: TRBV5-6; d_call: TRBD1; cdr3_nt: TGTGCCAGCAGCCGAGGGGGCGGTGAGCAGTTCTTC; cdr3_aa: CASSRGGGEQFF
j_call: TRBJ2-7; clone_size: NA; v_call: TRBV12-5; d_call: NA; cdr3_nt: TGTGCTAGTGGTTTGGTACTTCTTGGTCTAACCGGGACTCCATCGTTCTACGAGCAGTACTTC; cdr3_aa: CASGLVLLGLTGTPSFYEQYF
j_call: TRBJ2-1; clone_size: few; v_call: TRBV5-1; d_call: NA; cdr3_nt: TGCGCCAGCAGCCGTTGGGAAGACTACAATGAGCAGTTCTTC; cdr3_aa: CASSRWEDYNEQFF
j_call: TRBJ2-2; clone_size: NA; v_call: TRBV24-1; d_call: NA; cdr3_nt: TGTGCCACCAGTGGGCTAGTCACCGGGGAGCTGTTTTTT; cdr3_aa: CATSGLVTGELFF
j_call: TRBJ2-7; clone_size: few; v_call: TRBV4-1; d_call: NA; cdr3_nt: TGCGCCAGCATCGGGCTTTCCTCCTACGAGCAGTACTTC; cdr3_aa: CASIGLSSYEQYF
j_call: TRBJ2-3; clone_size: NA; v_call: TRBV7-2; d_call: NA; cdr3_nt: TGTGCCAGCAGCCCTAGGATAGATACGCAGTATTTT; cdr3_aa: CASSPRIDTQYF
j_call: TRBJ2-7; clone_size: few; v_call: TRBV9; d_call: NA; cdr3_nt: TGTGCCAGCAGCTACGCAGGGGCGGGGTCCAACGAGCAGTACTTC; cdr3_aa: CASSYAGAGSNEQYF
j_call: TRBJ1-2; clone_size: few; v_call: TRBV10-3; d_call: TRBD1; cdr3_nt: TGTGCCATCAGTGGGGACAGGGTCTTTGGCTACACCTTC; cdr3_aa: CAISGDRVFGYTF
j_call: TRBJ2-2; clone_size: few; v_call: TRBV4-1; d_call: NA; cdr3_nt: TGCGCCAGCAGCCAAGTGATCGGGATGAACACCGGGGAGCTGTTTTTT; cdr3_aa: CASSQVIGMNTGELFF
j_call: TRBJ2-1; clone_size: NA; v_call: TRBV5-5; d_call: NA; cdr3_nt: TGTGCCAGCAGCTTGACAGGGAGTCGCAATGAGCAGTTCTTC; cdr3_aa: CASSLTGSRNEQFF
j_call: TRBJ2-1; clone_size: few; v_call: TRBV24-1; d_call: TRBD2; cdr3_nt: TGTGCCACCCGGGGGGGTGGAGCCACCTACAATGAGCAGTTCTTC; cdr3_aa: CATRGGGATYNEQFF
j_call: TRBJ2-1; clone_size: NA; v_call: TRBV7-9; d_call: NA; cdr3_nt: TGTGCCAGCGAGGAATCGACCTACAATGAGCAGTTCTTC; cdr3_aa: CASEESTYNEQFF
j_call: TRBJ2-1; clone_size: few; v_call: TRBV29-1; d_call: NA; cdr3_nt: TGCAGCGCTGAAGGGGCCTCCAAAAGAGACAATGAGCAGTTCTTC; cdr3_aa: CSAEGASKRDNEQFF
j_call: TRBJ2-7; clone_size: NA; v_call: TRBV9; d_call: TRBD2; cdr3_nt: TGTGCCAGCAGCCCCCGGGGGCGGGGGGGCGTCTATGAGCAGTACTTC; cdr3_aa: CASSPRGRGGVYEQYF
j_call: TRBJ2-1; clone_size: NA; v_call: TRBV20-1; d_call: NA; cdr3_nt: TGCAGTGTTGTAAAAGTCTTTGGCTCCTACAATGAGCAGTTCTTC; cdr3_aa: CSVVKVFGSYNEQFF
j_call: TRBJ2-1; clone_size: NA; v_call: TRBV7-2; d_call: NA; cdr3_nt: TGTGCCAGCAGCTTAGAAGAATACAATGAGCAGTTCTTC; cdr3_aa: CASSLEEYNEQFF
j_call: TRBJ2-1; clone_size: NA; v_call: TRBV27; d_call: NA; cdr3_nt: TGTGCCAGCAGTTCCCAAGGGGAGTACAATGAGCAGTTCTTC; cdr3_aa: CASSSQGEYNEQFF
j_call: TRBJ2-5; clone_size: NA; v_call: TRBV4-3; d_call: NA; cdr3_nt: TGCGCCAGCAGCCAAGATTTCGGCCCGACGGCCCAAGAGACCCAGTACTTC; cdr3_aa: CASSQDFGPTAQETQYF
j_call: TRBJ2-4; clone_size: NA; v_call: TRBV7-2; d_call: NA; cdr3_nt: TGTGCCAGCAGCTTAATTCGTCAGGGAAACATTCAGTACTTC; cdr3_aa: CASSLIRQGNIQYF
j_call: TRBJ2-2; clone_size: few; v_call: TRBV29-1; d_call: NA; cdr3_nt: TGCAGCGTTGCGGGGATCGCCACCGGGGAGCTGTTTTTT; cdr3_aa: CSVAGIATGELFF
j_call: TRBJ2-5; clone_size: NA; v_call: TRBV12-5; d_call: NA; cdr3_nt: TGTGCTAGTGCCAAGGGCGGTCGGACGGAGACCCGGTACTTC; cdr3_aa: CASAKGGRTETRYF